This T cell receptor beta chain was sequenced during a study of response to subunit inactivated influenza vaccine. Study findings and constraints: Authors suggested that a seasonal influenza vaccination recruits few new T cells each time.

This clonotype has at least ten counts. The target antigen is unknown. TCRdb reprocessed the RT-PCR reads with MiXCR, giving one entry per CDR3 protein. The sample lists some 600,000 distinct CDR3 sequences; around 15% were seen once. This CDR3 spans 13 amino acids. With 4 bases removed from V and 7 bases from J, the gap between germline ends came to 13 bases. Germline V gives CDR1 MDHEN, CDR2 SYDVKM. The sequence came from a man between 45 and 60 years old who received an inactivated influenza vaccine. The specimen was PBMCs from blood, collected around 14 days before vaccination. The chain couples TRBV28 to TRBJ2-5; D gene uncertain. This CDR3 is CASSSVQVLTQYF. CDR3 bases: TGTGCCAGCAGTTCCGTCCAAGTTCTGACCCAGTACTTC.